Below, 3 T cell receptor beta chains from the same sample are listed, as sequenced in a study of T-cell memory formation after mild COVID-19. One entry per CDR3 protein results from TCRdb running MiXCR on the 5' RACE reads. Of more than 100,000 distinct CDR3 sequences in the sample, about 6% are singletons; the top ten hold approximately 2.3%. The sample taken for sequencing was PBMCs or a T cell subset sorted from them (not recorded which). The receptor set was obtained from an adult woman who had mild COVID-19 (a few samples of this study predate the infection). Cell type and time point are not known.

The chain uses TRBV27 and TRBJ2-3; possible D gene TRBD1, 6 bases. The CDR3 is 14 amino acids. V lost 8 bases, J lost 4 bases, and 16 bases lay in between. Looked up from germline, CDR1 is MNHEY and CDR2 is SMNVEV (reference sequence). CDR3 nucleotide sequence: TGTGCCAGCTCCTGGGGGCTAGTCTCAGATACGCAGTATTTT. Translation: CASSWGLVSDTQYF.

V is TRBV7-2 and J is TRBJ2-7; the D gene is possibly TRBD1 (6 bases). Germline CDR1 and CDR2: SGHTA and FQGNSA. The ends were cut back, 4 bases at V and 5 bases at J, with 15 bases in the middle. The CDR3 sequence is 14 residues long. The CDR3: CASSYYLRGDEQYF. The CDR3 nucleotides read TGTGCCAGCAGCTACTACCTCAGGGGAGACGAGCAGTACTTC.

This clonotype has just a few counts. The V and J genes are TRBV20-1 and TRBJ1-4; 9 bases agree with TRBD1. Per germline, CDR1 DFQATT and CDR2 SNEGSKA (reference sequence). The junction had 7 bases not matched to a gene; V was cut back by 7 bases and J by 4 bases. The CDR3 spans 14 residues. The DNA of the CDR3 is TGCAGTGTATTCTCGACAGGGGGTAATGAAAAACTGTTTTTT. Translated, it gives CSVFSTGGNEKLFF.